The source of this T cell receptor (beta chain) is a study of regulatory T cells in long-lasting Graves disease. The CDR3 is made up of 15 amino acids. V lost 8 bases, J lost 2 bases, and 18 bases lay in between. The V gene's germline CDR1 is LGHDT and CDR2 YNNKEL (reference sequence). According to the study, TCR beta libraries were built with iRepertoire HTBI primers and CDR3-region Arm-PCR. TCRdb used MiXCR to reprocess the multiplex PCR reads, holding one entry per CDR3 protein. The sample lists hundreds of thousands of distinct CDR3 sequences; approximately 12% were seen once. This clonotype was seen at least ten times. Documented time point: newly diagnosed GD, antithyroid drugs for less than 3 months. Extracted PBMC RNA gave rise to the TCR library. This same sample was also taken into another study, of T cells in Graves' hyperthyroidism and ophthalmopathy.

The material was peripheral blood mononuclear cells (PBMCs), obtained at new diagnosis, from a patient treated with antithyroid drugs. The TCR sequence derives from a man younger than 40 with Graves disease. This chain connects TRBV3-1 to TRBJ1-2; D might be TRBD1 (5 bases). In DNA, the CDR3 is TGTGCCAGCTGCGACCGCGGGGCTCTAAACTATGGCTACACCTTC. This codes for CASCDRGALNYGYTF.